The source of this T cell receptor (beta chain) is a study of early T cells in non-severe SARS-CoV-2 infection. Study details: Sequencing of unsorted whole blood was done on bulk RNA, leaving chains unpaired. Study outcomes and limitations: Reliance on VDJdb matching favored anti-spike CD8 responses; private and CD4 specificities were missed.

Germline CDR1 is SGHVS and CDR2 is FNYEAQ. This CDR3 spans 14 amino acids. The ends were cut back, 2 bases at V and 7 bases at J, with 12 bases in the middle. This clonotype was observed a few times. Antigen specificity is unknown. The TCR library protocol was used to attach unique molecular identifiers. These identifiers were attached to individual cDNA molecules. TCRdb re-called the 5' RACE reads with MiXCR, one entry per CDR3 protein. The table lists about 72,000 distinct CDR3 sequences, 10% of them singletons, with under 10% in the top ten. This chain links TRBV7-6 with TRBJ2-1; possible D gene TRBD2, 5 bases. The receptor's source is an adult who was a healthcare worker with PCR-confirmed SARS-CoV-2 infection or an uninfected control (not recorded which). Here the sequenced sample was whole blood, taken at baseline. The DNA of the CDR3 is TGTGCCAGCAGCTTAATAGTCGGGGAGAATGAGCAGTTCTTC. It yields the protein CASSLIVGENEQFF.